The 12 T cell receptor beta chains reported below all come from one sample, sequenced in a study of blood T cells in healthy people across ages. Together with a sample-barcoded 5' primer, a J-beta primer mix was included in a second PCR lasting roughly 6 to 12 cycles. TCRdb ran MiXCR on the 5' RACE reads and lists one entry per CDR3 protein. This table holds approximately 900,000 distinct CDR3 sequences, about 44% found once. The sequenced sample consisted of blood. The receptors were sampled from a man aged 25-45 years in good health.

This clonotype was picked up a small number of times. This CDR3 is CASSPFTSVRSYNEQFF. As DNA, the CDR3 is TGTGCCAGCAGTCCCTTTACTAGCGTTCGGTCCTACAATGAGCAGTTCTTC. The chain is built from TRBV27 and TRBJ2-1; 7 positions match TRBD2. The CDR3 contains 17 residues. The V gene end was trimmed by 5 bases and the J gene end by 1 base; junction bases not matched to a gene: 11. Germline V CDR1 and CDR2: MNHEY, SMNVEV (reference sequence).

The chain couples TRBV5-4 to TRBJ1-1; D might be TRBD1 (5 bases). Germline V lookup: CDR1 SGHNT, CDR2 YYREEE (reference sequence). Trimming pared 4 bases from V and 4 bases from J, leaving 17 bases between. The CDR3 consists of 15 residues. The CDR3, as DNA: TGTGCCAGCAGCCCCGGTGGGCCGGGGGGCACTGAAGCTTTCTTT. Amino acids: CASSPGGPGGTEAFF.

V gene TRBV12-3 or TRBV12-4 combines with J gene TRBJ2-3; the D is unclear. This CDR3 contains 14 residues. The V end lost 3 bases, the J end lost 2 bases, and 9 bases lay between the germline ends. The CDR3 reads CASSFSWDTDTQYF. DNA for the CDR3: TGTGCCAGCAGTTTTAGTTGGGACACAGATACGCAGTATTTT.

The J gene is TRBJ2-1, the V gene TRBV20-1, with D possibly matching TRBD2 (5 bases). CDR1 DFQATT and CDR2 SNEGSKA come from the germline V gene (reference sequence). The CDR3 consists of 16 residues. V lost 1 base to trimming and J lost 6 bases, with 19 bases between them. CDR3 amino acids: CSARGVGAGLPNEQFF. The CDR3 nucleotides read TGCAGTGCTAGAGGGGTGGGCGCGGGTCTCCCCAATGAGCAGTTCTTC.

Written as DNA, the CDR3 is TGTGCCAGCAGGGGGAGACTAGCGCGCCAAGAGACCCAGTACTTC. Encoded protein: CASRGRLARQETQYF. The V call is TRBV6-2 or TRBV6-3, the J call TRBJ2-5; 8 bases match TRBD2. CDR1 and CDR2 from the germline V gene are MNHEY and SVGEGT. The CDR3 loop spans 15 amino acids. With V trimmed by 6 bases and J by 1 base, 7 bases remained unmatched.

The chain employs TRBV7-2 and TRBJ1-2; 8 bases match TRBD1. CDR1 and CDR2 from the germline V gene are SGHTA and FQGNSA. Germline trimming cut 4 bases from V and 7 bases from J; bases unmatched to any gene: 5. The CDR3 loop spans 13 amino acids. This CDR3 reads CTSSSDRVIGYTF. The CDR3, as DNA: TGTACCAGCAGCTCGGACAGGGTAATTGGCTACACCTTC.

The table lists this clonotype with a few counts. The CDR3 DNA follows: TGCAGTGCTAGCGGGGGGCTCTCCTACAATGAGCAGTTCTTC. It translates to CSASGGLSYNEQFF. The chain has TRBV20-1 and TRBJ2-1, with TRBD2 as a possible D gene (7 bases). The CDR3 is 14 residues long. The V gene lost 3 bases and the J gene lost 0 bases, with 9 bases spanning the gap. CDR1 and CDR2 from the germline V gene are DFQATT and SNEGSKA (reference sequence).

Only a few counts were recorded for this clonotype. CDR3: CASSSTEQETQYF. CDR3 coding DNA: TGTGCCAGCAGCAGTACAGAACAAGAGACCCAGTACTTC. The V gene is TRBV7-9, the J gene TRBJ2-5, with D unresolved. From germline, CDR1 is SEHNR and CDR2 FQNEAQ (reference sequence). CDR3 length equals 13 residues. The V gene lost 5 bases and the J gene lost 2 bases, with 9 bases spanning the gap.

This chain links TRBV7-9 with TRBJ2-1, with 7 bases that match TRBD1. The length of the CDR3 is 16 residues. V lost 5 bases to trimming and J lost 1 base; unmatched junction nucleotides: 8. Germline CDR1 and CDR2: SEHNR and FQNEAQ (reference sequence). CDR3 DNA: TGTGCCAGCAGCCTGTTAGGGGACAGTTCCTACAATGAGCAGTTCTTC. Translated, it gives CASSLLGDSSYNEQFF.

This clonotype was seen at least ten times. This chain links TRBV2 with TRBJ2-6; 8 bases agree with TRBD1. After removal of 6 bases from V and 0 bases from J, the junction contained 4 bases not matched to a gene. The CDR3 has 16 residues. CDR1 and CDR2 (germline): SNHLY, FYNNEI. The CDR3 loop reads CASRATGVSGANVLTF. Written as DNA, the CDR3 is TGTGCCAGCAGGGCGACAGGGGTCTCTGGGGCCAACGTCCTGACTTTC.

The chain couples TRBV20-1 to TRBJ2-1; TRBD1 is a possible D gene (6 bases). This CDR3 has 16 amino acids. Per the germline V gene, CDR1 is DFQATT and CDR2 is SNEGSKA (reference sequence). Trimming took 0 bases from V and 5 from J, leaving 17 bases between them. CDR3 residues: CSARDQGTPRDNEQFF. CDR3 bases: TGCAGTGCTAGAGATCAGGGGACGCCCCGGGACAATGAGCAGTTCTTC.

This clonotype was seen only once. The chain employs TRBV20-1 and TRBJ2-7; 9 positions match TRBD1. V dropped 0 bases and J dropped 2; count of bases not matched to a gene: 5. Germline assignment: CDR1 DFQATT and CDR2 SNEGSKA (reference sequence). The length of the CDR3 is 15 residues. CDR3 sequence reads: CSAREQNRGPYEQYF. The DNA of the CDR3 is TGCAGTGCTAGAGAACAAAACAGGGGGCCCTACGAGCAGTACTTC.